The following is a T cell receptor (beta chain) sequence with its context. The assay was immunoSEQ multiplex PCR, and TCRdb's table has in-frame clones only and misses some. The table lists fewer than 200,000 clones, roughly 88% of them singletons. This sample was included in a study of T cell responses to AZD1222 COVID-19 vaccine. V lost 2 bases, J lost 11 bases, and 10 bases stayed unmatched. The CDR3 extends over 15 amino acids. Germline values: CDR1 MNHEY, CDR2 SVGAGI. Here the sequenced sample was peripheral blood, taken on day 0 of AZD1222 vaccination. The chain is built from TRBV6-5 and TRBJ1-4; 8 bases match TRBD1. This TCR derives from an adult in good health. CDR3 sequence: CASSYRAGQAGKLFF. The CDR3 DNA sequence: TGTGCCAGCAGTTACCGCGCGGGACAGGCGGGGAAACTGTTTTTT.